The 30 T cell receptor beta chains below were found in one sample sequenced in a study of T cell responses to AZD1222 COVID-19 vaccine. The table came from immunoSEQ multiplex PCR; TCRdb's copy has only in-frame clones and leaves some out. The data contain roughly 70,000 clones, around 85% of them singletons. The sample consisted of peripheral blood, taken on day 0 of AZD1222 vaccination. The receptors were sampled from an adult in good health.

This CDR3 reads CASSSPGQGLLAFF. The CDR3 region has the DNA TGTGCCAGCAGCTCCCCGGGACAGGGTCTTCTGGCTTTCTTT. The chain couples TRBV7-9 to TRBJ1-1; 9 nucleotides agree with TRBD1. Germline loops: CDR1 SEHNR, CDR2 FQNEAQ (reference sequence). The CDR3 covers 14 residues. Germline trimming cut 4 bases from V and 11 bases from J; bases unmatched to any gene: 11.

The chain combines TRBV7-8 with TRBJ1-2; D unresolved. CDR3 size: 13 residues. The ends were cut back, 2 bases at V and 5 bases at J, with 9 bases in the middle. Looked up from germline, CDR1 is SGHVS and CDR2 is FQNEAQ. CDR3 DNA: TGTGCCAGCAGCTTAAAAATGGGATATGGCTACACCTTC. It encodes CASSLKMGYGYTF. Using reference TRBV7-8 and TRBJ1-2 for the parts outside the CDR3, the full variable domain is GAGVSQSPRYKVAKRGQDVALRCDPISGHVSLFWYQQALGQGPEFLTYFQNEAQLDKSGLPSDRFFAERPEGSVSTLKIQRTQQEDSAVYLCASSLKMGYGYTFGSGTRLTVV.

The CDR3 sequence is CSVTVQGALDYGYTF. CDR3 in DNA: TGCAGCGTTACCGTACAGGGGGCGTTGGATTATGGCTACACCTTC. This chain links TRBV29-1 with TRBJ1-2, with 9 nucleotides matching TRBD1. With V trimmed by 5 bases and J by 5 bases, 12 bases remained unmatched. CDR1 and CDR2 from the germline V gene are SQVTM and ANQGSEA. The CDR3 length is 15 residues.

V usage is TRBV19 and J usage is TRBJ2-7, with 7 bases identical to TRBD1. This CDR3 region has 15 residues. The V segment lost 4 bases and the J segment 1 base; nucleotides outside the gene matches: 7. CDR1 and CDR2 (germline): LNHDA, SQIVND (reference sequence). The CDR3 nucleotides are TGTGCCAGTAGTAAAGGGGGCCTCCAATCCTACGAGCAGTACTTC. It translates to CASSKGGLQSYEQYF.

Note on this clone: The conserved phenylalanine or tryptophan is not found at the CDR3 terminus, so this likely reflects a read error. V and J are TRBV6-5 and TRBJ2-7, with TRBD1 matching 7 bases. This CDR3 is built from 14 residues. The V gene end was trimmed by 6 bases and the J gene end by 1 base; junction bases not matched to a gene: 6. The V gene's germline CDR1 is MNHEY and CDR2 SVGAGI. The CDR3 loop is CASSRDRVSYEQYL. Written as DNA, the CDR3 is TGTGCCAGCAGCCGTGACAGGGTGTCCTACGAGCAGTACCTC.

This clone was detected only once. This chain links TRBV5-1 with TRBJ2-3; 8 bases fit TRBD2. J gave up 4 bases and V 0 bases, and 4 bases lay outside the gene matches. CDR3 length equals 15 residues. Germline assignment: CDR1 SGHRS and CDR2 YFSETQ. In DNA, the CDR3 is TGCGCCAGCAGCTTGGAGGGGCGGGGGGCAGATACGCAGTATTTT. Amino acid sequence: CASSLEGRGADTQYF.

The V call is TRBV18, the J call TRBJ2-1, with no clear D. Germline CDR1 and CDR2: KGHSH and LQKENI. The CDR3 totals 14 residues. Trimming shortened V by 3 bases and J by 7 bases, and 13 bases separated the two germline ends. The CDR3 reads CASSPELTRNEQFF. In DNA form, the CDR3 reads TGTGCCAGCTCACCGGAACTGACTCGGAATGAGCAGTTCTTC.

This clone was counted only a few times. The chain recombines TRBV5-6 with TRBJ2-3; TRBD2 aligns across 11 bases. The germline V gene has CDR1 SGHDT and CDR2 YYEEEE. This CDR3 spans 18 amino acids. V shed 3 bases and J 2 bases; nucleotides not matched to a gene: 11. The CDR3 DNA follows: TGTGCCAGCAGCTCCTTATATTTGACTAGCGGGGCCACAGATACGCAGTATTTT. Its protein product is CASSSLYLTSGATDTQYF.

The gene calls are TRBV9 and TRBJ1-5; 8 nucleotides match TRBD1. Trimming cost V 1 base and J 6 bases; bases outside gene matches: 6. CDR1 is SGDLS and CDR2 is YYNGEE in the germline V gene. The CDR3 contains 15 residues. The CDR3 DNA is TGTGCCAGCAGCGTAATACAGGGGGAGGCTCAGCCCCAGCATTTT. It is translated as CASSVIQGEAQPQHF.

The chain links TRBV10-3 to TRBJ1-6, with no clear D. The ends were cut back, 7 bases at V and 11 bases at J, with 21 bases in the middle. Germline values: CDR1 ENHRY, CDR2 SYGVKD. The length of the CDR3 is 15 residues. The CDR3 spells CAITTTQESSAPLHF. The CDR3 DNA follows: TGTGCCATCACTACTACCCAGGAGTCGAGCGCACCCCTCCACTTT.

The genes are TRBV5-4 and TRBJ1-1; D call uncertain. This CDR3 contains 12 residues. The germline gives CDR1 SGHNT, CDR2 YYREEE (reference sequence). V lost 2 bases, J lost 6 bases, and 8 bases lay in between. The CDR3 coding sequence is TGTGCCAGCAGCTTTCCCCAGGCTGAAGCTTTCTTT. This encodes CASSFPQAEAFF.

The rearrangement uses TRBV19 and TRBJ1-1; D not certain. With 6 bases removed from V and 5 bases from J, the gap between germline ends came to 10 bases. The germline V gene has CDR1 LNHDA and CDR2 SQIVND (reference sequence). The CDR3 covers 12 residues. CDR3: CASSFSGTEAFF. As DNA, the CDR3 is TGTGCCAGTAGCTTCTCTGGGACTGAAGCTTTCTTT.

This chain links TRBV5-1 with TRBJ1-2; D might be TRBD1 (5 bases). V was trimmed by 5 bases and J by 0 bases, leaving 14 bases between them. The CDR3 is 15 residues long. Germline loops: CDR1 SGHRS, CDR2 YFSETQ. The CDR3 nucleotides are TGCGCCAGCAGACCTCAGGGAGGAGCTAACTATGGCTACACCTTC. It specifies CASRPQGGANYGYTF.

The CDR3 reads CASIWGEAITDTQYF. The DNA of the CDR3 is TGTGCCAGCATTTGGGGGGAGGCAATCACAGATACGCAGTATTTT. This chain joins TRBV6-5 and TRBJ2-3; tentatively, D is TRBD2 (6 bases). The CDR3 spans 15 residues. CDR1 and CDR2 (germline): MNHEY, SVGAGI. The ends were cut back, 7 bases at V and 2 bases at J, with 16 bases in the middle.

This chain connects TRBV3-1 (or the pseudogene TRBV3-2) to TRBJ1-1; D gene uncertain. Looked up from germline, CDR1 is LGHDT and CDR2 is YNNKEL (reference sequence). CDR3 length: 13 amino acids. V lost 3 bases to trimming and J lost 0 bases, with 5 bases between them. The DNA for the CDR3 is TGTGCCAGCAGCCAGATGATGAACACTGAAGCTTTCTTT. Encoded protein: CASSQMMNTEAFF.

The CDR3: CSATFNEQFF. CDR3 bases: TGCAGTGCTACCTTCAATGAGCAGTTCTTC. The chain combines TRBV20-1 with TRBJ2-1; no clear D. This CDR3 has 10 residues. V lost 4 bases to trimming and J lost 6 bases, with 4 bases between them. Germline V gives CDR1 DFQATT, CDR2 SNEGSKA (reference sequence).

The J gene is TRBJ2-4, the V gene TRBV6-5; the match to TRBD2 covers 9 bases. CDR1 and CDR2 from the germline V gene are MNHEY and SVGAGI. V lost 6 bases, J lost 5 bases, and 5 bases stayed unmatched. The length of the CDR3 is 14 residues. The CDR3 loop is CASSASGAQNIQYF. The DNA of the CDR3 is TGTGCCAGCAGCGCTAGCGGGGCACAAAACATTCAGTACTTC.

The V and J genes are TRBV6-6 and TRBJ2-7; 10 bases match TRBD2. Germline V CDR1 and CDR2: MNHNY, SVGAGI (reference sequence). The CDR3 contains 15 residues. Trimming took 0 bases from V and 4 from J; bases not matched to a gene: 3. This CDR3 is CASSYSSGRPYEQYF. In DNA form, the CDR3 reads TGTGCCAGCAGTTACTCTAGCGGGAGGCCATACGAGCAGTACTTC.

For the CDR3, the DNA is TGTGCCAGTAGTATGTCTCACGGTCACTCTGGAAACACCATATATTTT. Translating gives CASSMSHGHSGNTIYF. The chain has TRBV19 and TRBJ1-3; the D is unclear. This CDR3 contains 16 residues. V was trimmed by 3 bases and J by 0 bases, leaving 12 bases between them. CDR1 is LNHDA, CDR2 SQIVND, per germline (reference sequence). The full variable domain, with the rest looked up from reference TRBV19 and TRBJ1-3, is DGGITQSPKYLFRKEGQNVTLSCEQNLNHDAMYWYRQDPGQGLRLIYYSQIVNDFQKGDIAEGYSVSREKKESFPLTVTSAQKNPTAFYLCASSMSHGHSGNTIYFGEGSWLTVV.

V is TRBV5-1 and J is TRBJ2-2, with no clear D. V was clipped by 3 bases and J by 3 bases, with 9 bases between them. CDR1 is SGHRS, CDR2 YFSETQ, per germline. The CDR3 has 14 amino acids. The CDR3 DNA reads as TGCGCCAGCAGCTGGTTCGGAGACACCGGGGAGCTGTTTTTT. This codes for CASSWFGDTGELFF.

The V call is TRBV2, the J call TRBJ1-3; D is ambiguous. The CDR3 consists of 13 residues. The germline CDR1 and CDR2 sequences are SNHLY and FYNNEI. The V end was cut by 8 bases, the J end by 4 bases, with 12 bases between. Here the CDR3 reads CASVRTVGNTIYF. The CDR3 bases are TGTGCCAGCGTCCGGACGGTAGGAAACACCATATATTTT.

This chain links TRBV13 with TRBJ2-3; TRBD1 is a possible D gene (5 bases). Germline CDR1 PRHDT, CDR2 FYEKMQ (reference sequence). The germline V and J ends were trimmed by 5 bases and 4 bases, with 22 bases remaining between them. The CDR3 runs 17 residues. In DNA form, the CDR3 reads TGTGCCAGCAGCCGCGCCGTGGGCCAGGGTTATCCAGATACGCAGTATTTT. Its translation: CASSRAVGQGYPDTQYF.

This chain uses TRBV5-1 with TRBJ2-1, with D maybe TRBD1 (6 bases). The CDR3 covers 12 residues. Germline CDR1 reads SGHRS; CDR2 reads YFSETQ. Trimming shortened V by 7 bases and J by 7 bases, and 12 bases separated the two germline ends. The chain's CDR3 is CASWNRANEQFF. CDR3 DNA sequence: TGCGCCAGCTGGAACAGGGCTAATGAGCAGTTCTTC. Full variable domain (outside the CDR3, taken from reference TRBV5-1 and TRBJ2-1): KAGVTQTPRYLIKTRGQQVTLSCSPISGHRSVSWYQQTPGQGLQFLFEYFSETQRNKGNFPGRFSGRQFSNSRSEMNVSTLELGDSALYLCASWNRANEQFFGPGTRLTVL.

The CDR3 sequence is CASSITSGLRNEQFF. In DNA form, the CDR3 reads TGTGCCAGTAGTATAACTAGCGGCCTGCGCAATGAGCAGTTCTTC. This chain uses TRBV19 with TRBJ2-1; 8 bases align to TRBD2. The CDR3 length is 15 residues. V lost 2 bases to trimming and J lost 6 bases; unmatched junction nucleotides: 6. CDR1 and CDR2 from the germline V gene are LNHDA and SQIVND (reference sequence).

The rearrangement uses TRBV20-1 and TRBJ1-2, with 9 bases matching TRBD1. This CDR3 is built from 16 residues. The germline V gene has CDR1 DFQATT and CDR2 SNEGSKA (reference sequence). With V trimmed by 6 bases and J by 2 bases, 13 bases remained unmatched. CDR3 loop: CSASPGTGRENYGYTF. DNA of the CDR3: TGCAGTGCGAGTCCCGGGACAGGGAGGGAGAACTATGGCTACACCTTC.

The chain links TRBV6-5 to TRBJ2-7; the match to TRBD2 covers 12 bases. Germline V gene data show CDR1 as MNHEY and CDR2 as SVGAGI. The CDR3 spans 16 residues. The ends lost 4 bases at V and 2 bases at J; junction bases unmatched: 6. The CDR3 DNA reads TGTGCCAGCAGTTCGGGACTAGCGGGCGCTGCCTACGAGCAGTACTTC. Its protein product is CASSSGLAGAAYEQYF.

The CDR3 DNA reads as TGTGCCATTCCGGACAGGACGAACACCGGGGAGCTGTTTTTT. Translated, it gives CAIPDRTNTGELFF. The rearrangement joins TRBV10-3 to TRBJ2-2; TRBD1 agrees at 7 bases. Germline V lookup: CDR1 ENHRY, CDR2 SYGVKD. CDR3 length: 14 residues. The trim removed 9 bases at V and 0 bases at J, leaving 4 bases unmatched.

This rearrangement joins TRBV6-1 to TRBJ1-2; the match to TRBD1 covers 12 bases. Per the germline V gene, CDR1 is MNHNS and CDR2 is SASEGT. Losses at the gene ends were 2 bases for V and 8 bases for J; bases not matched to a gene: 3. This CDR3 has 14 residues. This CDR3 reads CASSEPGTGGGYTF. CDR3 nucleotides: TGTGCCAGCAGTGAACCCGGGACAGGGGGCGGCTACACCTTC.

The V and J genes are TRBV18 and TRBJ2-1, with D perhaps matching TRBD1 or TRBD2 (5 bases each). The CDR3 totals 13 residues. Trimming removed 7 bases from V and 4 bases from J, with 11 bases in between. In germline, CDR1 is KGHSH, CDR2 LQKENI. In DNA, the CDR3 is TGTGCCAGCTGGGGGACGGCTTACAATGAGCAGTTCTTC. Its translation is CASWGTAYNEQFF.

The CDR3 spells CASSSSTGIDEQFF. The CDR3 DNA follows: TGCGCCAGCAGCTCCTCGACAGGGATCGATGAGCAGTTCTTC. This rearrangement joins TRBV5-1 to TRBJ2-1, with 7 bases that match TRBD1. From germline, CDR1 is SGHRS and CDR2 YFSETQ. Unmatched junction bases numbered 8, after V lost 3 bases and J lost 8 bases. The CDR3 loop spans 14 amino acids.